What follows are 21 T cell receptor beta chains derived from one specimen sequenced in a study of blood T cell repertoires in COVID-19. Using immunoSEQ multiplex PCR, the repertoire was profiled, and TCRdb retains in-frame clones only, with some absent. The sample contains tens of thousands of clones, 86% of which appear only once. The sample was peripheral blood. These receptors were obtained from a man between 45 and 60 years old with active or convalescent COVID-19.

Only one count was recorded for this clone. The CDR3 reads CASSLRTSGVNEQFF. The CDR3 DNA reads TGTGCCAGCAGCTTGCGGACTAGCGGGGTCAATGAGCAGTTCTTC. The J gene is TRBJ2-1, the V gene TRBV5-4, with TRBD2 matching over 12 bases. The CDR3 loop spans 15 amino acids. The germline V gene has CDR1 SGHNT and CDR2 YYREEE (reference sequence). V trimming: 1 base; J trimming: 6 bases; junction bases outside the gene matches: 2.

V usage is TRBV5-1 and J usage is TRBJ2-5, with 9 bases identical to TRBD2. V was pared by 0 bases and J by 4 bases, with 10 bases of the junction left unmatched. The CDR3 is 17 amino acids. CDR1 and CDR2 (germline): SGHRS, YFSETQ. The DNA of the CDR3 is TGCGCCAGCAGCTTGGTTCTGGCGGGGGGGCCCGGAGAGACCCAGTACTTC. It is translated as CASSLVLAGGPGETQYF.

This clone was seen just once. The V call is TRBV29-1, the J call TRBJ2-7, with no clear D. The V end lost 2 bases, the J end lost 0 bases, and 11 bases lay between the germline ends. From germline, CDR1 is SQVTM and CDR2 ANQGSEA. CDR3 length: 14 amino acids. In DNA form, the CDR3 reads TGCAGCGTTGAATCGCCACAAAGCTCCTACGAGCAGTACTTC. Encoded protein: CSVESPQSSYEQYF.

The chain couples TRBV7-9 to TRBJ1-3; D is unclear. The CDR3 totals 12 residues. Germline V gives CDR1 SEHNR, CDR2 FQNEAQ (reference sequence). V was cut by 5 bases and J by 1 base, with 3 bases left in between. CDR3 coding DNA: TGTGCCAGCAGCCTATCTGGAAACACCATATATTTT. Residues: CASSLSGNTIYF. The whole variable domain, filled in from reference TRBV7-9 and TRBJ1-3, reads DTGVSQNPRHKITKRGQNVTFRCDPISEHNRLYWYRQTLGQGPEFLTYFQNEAQLEKSRLLSDRFSAERPKGSFSTLEIQRTEQGDSAMYLCASSLSGNTIYFGEGSWLTVV.

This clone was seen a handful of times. The CDR3, as DNA: TGTGCCAGCAGTTCAGGGGCTGGAAACACCATATATTTT. It translates to CASSSGAGNTIYF. The genes are TRBV12-3 or TRBV12-4 and TRBJ1-3, with D possibly matching TRBD1 (6 bases). The CDR3 has 13 amino acids. V lost 4 bases and J 2 bases, leaving 6 bases between the germline ends.

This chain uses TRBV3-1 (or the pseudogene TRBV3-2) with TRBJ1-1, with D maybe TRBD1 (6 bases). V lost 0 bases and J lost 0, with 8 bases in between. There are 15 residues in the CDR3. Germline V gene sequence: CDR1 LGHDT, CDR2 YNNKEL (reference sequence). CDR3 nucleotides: TGTGCCAGCAGCCAAGACACAGGGATGAACACTGAAGCTTTCTTT. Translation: CASSQDTGMNTEAFF.

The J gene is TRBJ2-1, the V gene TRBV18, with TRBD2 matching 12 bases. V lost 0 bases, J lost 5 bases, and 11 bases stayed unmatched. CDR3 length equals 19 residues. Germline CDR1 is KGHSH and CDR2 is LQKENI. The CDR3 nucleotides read TGTGCCAGCTCACCACCGACTAGCGGGGGCGGCCGGCCAAACAATGAGCAGTTCTTC. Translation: CASSPPTSGGGRPNNEQFF.

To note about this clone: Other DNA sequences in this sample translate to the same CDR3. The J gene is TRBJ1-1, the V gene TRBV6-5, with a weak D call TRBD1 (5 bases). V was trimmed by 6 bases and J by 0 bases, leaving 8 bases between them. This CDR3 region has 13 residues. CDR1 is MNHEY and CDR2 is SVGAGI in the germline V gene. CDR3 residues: CASSRGLNTEAFF. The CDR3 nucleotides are TGTGCCAGCAGCCGGGGGTTGAACACTGAAGCTTTCTTT.

CDR3 amino acids: CASSLARGPSWDEQFF. The CDR3 DNA sequence: TGCGCCAGCAGCTTGGCGCGGGGACCATCTTGGGATGAGCAGTTCTTC. This chain connects TRBV5-1 to TRBJ2-1; a possible D gene is TRBD2 (6 bases). Between the trimmed V and J ends, which lost 0 bases and 8 bases, there was a span of 18 bases. Germline CDR1 is SGHRS and CDR2 is YFSETQ. The CDR3 spans 16 residues. Full variable domain (rest looked up from reference TRBV5-1 and TRBJ2-1): KAGVTQTPRYLIKTRGQQVTLSCSPISGHRSVSWYQQTPGQGLQFLFEYFSETQRNKGNFPGRFSGRQFSNSRSEMNVSTLELGDSALYLCASSLARGPSWDEQFFGPGTRLTVL.

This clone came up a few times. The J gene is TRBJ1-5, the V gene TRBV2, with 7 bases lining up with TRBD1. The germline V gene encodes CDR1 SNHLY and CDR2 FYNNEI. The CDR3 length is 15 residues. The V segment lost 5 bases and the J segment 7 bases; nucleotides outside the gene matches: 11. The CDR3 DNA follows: TGTGCCAGCAGTCTACAGGGGCGGGAGGGACAGCCCCAGCATTTT. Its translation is CASSLQGREGQPQHF.

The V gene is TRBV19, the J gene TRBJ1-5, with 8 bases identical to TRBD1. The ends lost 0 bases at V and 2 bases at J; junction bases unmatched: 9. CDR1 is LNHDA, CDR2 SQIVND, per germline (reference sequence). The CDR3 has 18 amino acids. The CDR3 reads CASSIDAPGGRGNQPQHF. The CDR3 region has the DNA TGTGCCAGTAGTATAGACGCCCCAGGGGGCAGAGGCAATCAGCCCCAGCATTTT.

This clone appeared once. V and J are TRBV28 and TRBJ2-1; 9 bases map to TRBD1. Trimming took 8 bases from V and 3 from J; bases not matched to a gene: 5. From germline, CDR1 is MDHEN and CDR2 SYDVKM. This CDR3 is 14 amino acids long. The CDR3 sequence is CASYRTGDYNEQFF. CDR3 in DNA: TGTGCCAGCTACAGGACAGGGGACTACAATGAGCAGTTCTTC.

The CDR3 DNA is TGTGCCAGCAGCCAAGTTCGGGAGGACGAGCAGTACTTC. Protein product: CASSQVREDEQYF. The V and J genes are TRBV7-2 and TRBJ2-7; 7 bases are shared with TRBD2. CDR3 length equals 13 residues. V lost 5 bases, J lost 5 bases, and 6 bases stayed unmatched. Germline-derived CDR1 and CDR2 are SGHTA and FQGNSA.

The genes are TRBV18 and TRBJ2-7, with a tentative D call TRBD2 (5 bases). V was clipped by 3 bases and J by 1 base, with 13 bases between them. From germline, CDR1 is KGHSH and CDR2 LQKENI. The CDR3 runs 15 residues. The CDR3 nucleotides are TGTGCCAGCTCACCCCGAGGGCCCTCATCCTACGAGCAGTACTTC. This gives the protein CASSPRGPSSYEQYF.

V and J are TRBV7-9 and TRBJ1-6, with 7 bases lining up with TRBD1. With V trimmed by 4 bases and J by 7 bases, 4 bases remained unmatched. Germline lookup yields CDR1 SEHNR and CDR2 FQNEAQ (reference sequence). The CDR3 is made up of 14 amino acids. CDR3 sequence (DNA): TGTGCCAGCAGCTGGGGGACAGAAAATTCACCCCTCCACTTT. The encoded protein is CASSWGTENSPLHF.

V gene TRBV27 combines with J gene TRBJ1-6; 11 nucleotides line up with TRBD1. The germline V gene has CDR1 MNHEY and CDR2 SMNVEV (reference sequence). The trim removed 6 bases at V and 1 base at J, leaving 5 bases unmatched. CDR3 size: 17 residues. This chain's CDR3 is CASRPGQGASYNSPLHF. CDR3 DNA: TGTGCCAGCAGGCCTGGACAGGGGGCTTCCTATAATTCACCCCTCCACTTT.

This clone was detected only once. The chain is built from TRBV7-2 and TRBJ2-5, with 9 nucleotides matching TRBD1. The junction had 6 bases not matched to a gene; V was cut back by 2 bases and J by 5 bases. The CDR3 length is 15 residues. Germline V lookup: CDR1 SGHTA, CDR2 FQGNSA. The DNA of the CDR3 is TGTGCCAGCAGCTTACCGACAGGGGGGCGGGAGACCCAGTACTTC. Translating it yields CASSLPTGGRETQYF.

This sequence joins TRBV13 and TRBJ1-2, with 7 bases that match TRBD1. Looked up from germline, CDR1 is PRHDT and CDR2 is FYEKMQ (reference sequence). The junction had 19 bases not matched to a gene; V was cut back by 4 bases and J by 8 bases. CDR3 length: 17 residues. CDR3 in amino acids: CASSSNPPDTQGGGYTF. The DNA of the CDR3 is TGTGCCAGCAGCTCCAACCCTCCGGACACTCAAGGGGGCGGCTACACCTTC.

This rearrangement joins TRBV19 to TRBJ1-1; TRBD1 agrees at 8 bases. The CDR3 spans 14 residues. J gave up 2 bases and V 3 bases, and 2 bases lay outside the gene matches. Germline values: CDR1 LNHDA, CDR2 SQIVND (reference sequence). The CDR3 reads CASSIDRGNTEAFF. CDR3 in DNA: TGTGCCAGTAGTATTGACAGGGGAAACACTGAAGCTTTCTTT.

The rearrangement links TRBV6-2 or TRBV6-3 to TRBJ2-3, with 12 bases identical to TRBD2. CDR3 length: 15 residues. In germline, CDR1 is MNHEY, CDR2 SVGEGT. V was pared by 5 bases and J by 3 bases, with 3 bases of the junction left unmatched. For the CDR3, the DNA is TGTGCCAGCAGTACAGGACTAGCGGGGACAGATACGCAGTATTTT. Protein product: CASSTGLAGTDTQYF.

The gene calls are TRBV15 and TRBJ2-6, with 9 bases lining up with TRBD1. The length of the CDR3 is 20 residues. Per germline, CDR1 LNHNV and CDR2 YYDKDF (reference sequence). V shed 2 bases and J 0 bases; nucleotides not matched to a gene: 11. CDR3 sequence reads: CATSRSYSGTGYSGANVLTF. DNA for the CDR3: TGTGCCACCAGCAGAAGTTACTCCGGGACAGGGTACTCTGGGGCCAACGTCCTGACTTTC.